The 27 T cell receptor beta chains presented below share a single source sample, sequenced in a study of shared clonotypes between healthy human individuals. Only in-frame clones appear in the TCRdb table, and some are missing; sequencing was by immunoSEQ multiplex PCR. The sample has some 490,000 clones; approximately 82% are singletons. The sample was PBMCs. The receptors stem from a woman in her forties in good health. Some clones in this sample may be carry-over from other donors' samples.

The rearrangement joins TRBV19 to TRBJ2-5; D remains unclear. The CDR3 runs to 15 residues. V lost 1 base to trimming and J lost 5 bases, with 14 bases between them. In germline, CDR1 is LNHDA, CDR2 SQIVND (reference sequence). Written as DNA, the CDR3 is TGTGCCAGTAGTATAGGGTCAGGTGGTTGGGAGACCCAGTACTTC. Translating it yields CASSIGSGGWETQYF.

As for this clone: This likely stems from a read error, as it lies one base from a far larger clone. At the DNA level, this CDR3 is encoded by other sequences in the same sample as well. As DNA, the CDR3 is TGCGCCAGCCAGACAGGTGGCGGCGGGGAGCTGTTTTTT. This gives the protein CASQTGGGGELFF. The gene calls are TRBV10-1 and TRBJ2-2, with D perhaps TRBD1 (6 bases). The V end was cut by 8 bases, the J end by 7 bases, with 14 bases between. The CDR3 loop spans 13 amino acids. CDR1 and CDR2 from the germline V gene are WNHNN and SYGVQD (reference sequence).

The V gene is TRBV28, the J gene TRBJ2-7, with 9 bases identical to TRBD2. Germline trimming cut 10 bases from V and 2 bases from J; bases unmatched to any gene: 3. This CDR3 region has 12 residues. Per the germline V gene, CDR1 is MDHEN and CDR2 is SYDVKM. This CDR3 is CATGGRAYEQYF. Written as DNA, the CDR3 is TGTGCCACGGGCGGGAGGGCCTACGAGCAGTACTTC.

The genes are TRBV27 and TRBJ2-7; D may correspond to TRBD1 or TRBD2 (5 bases each). The germline V gene encodes CDR1 MNHEY and CDR2 SMNVEV (reference sequence). The CDR3 sequence is 15 residues long. The germline V and J ends were trimmed by 5 bases and 9 bases, with 23 bases remaining between them. The CDR3 nucleotides are TGTGCCAGCAGTGAATCAGGGACCTACCCGAGAGGGCAGTACTTC. Protein sequence: CASSESGTYPRGQYF.

The chain links TRBV6-6 to TRBJ1-1, with a possible D match to TRBD1 (6 bases). This CDR3 has 13 amino acids. V lost 6 bases to trimming and J lost 3 bases, with 11 bases between them. Germline assignment: CDR1 MNHNY and CDR2 SVGAGI (reference sequence). CDR3 protein: CASRTAGDTEAFF. DNA for the CDR3: TGTGCCAGCAGAACGGCAGGGGACACTGAAGCTTTCTTT.

The gene calls are TRBV28 and TRBJ2-2; weak D call: TRBD2 (6 bases). Germline V gene data show CDR1 as MDHEN and CDR2 as SYDVKM. This CDR3 spans 16 amino acids. V was pared by 3 bases and J by 4 bases, with 15 bases between. This chain's CDR3 is CASSFGTARGTGELFF. CDR3 nucleotide sequence: TGTGCCAGCAGTTTTGGGACCGCGCGGGGCACCGGGGAGCTGTTTTTT.

This chain connects TRBV9 to TRBJ2-1, with 8 bases matching TRBD2. Germline lookup yields CDR1 SGDLS and CDR2 YYNGEE. The V segment lost 0 bases and the J segment 3 bases; nucleotides outside the gene matches: 5. The CDR3 consists of 16 residues. CDR3 DNA sequence: TGTGCCAGCAGCGTAGCTACGGCGGGAGGCTACAATGAGCAGTTCTTC. Protein sequence: CASSVATAGGYNEQFF.

The chain couples TRBV6-1 to TRBJ2-2; no reliable D call. Germline V gene lookup returns CDR1 MNHNS and CDR2 SASEGT. The length of the CDR3 is 12 residues. V was pared by 11 bases and J by 3 bases, with 10 bases between. The CDR3 DNA sequence: TGTGCCGTCTTGAGTGACACCGGGGAGCTGTTTTTT. Translating gives CAVLSDTGELFF.

This chain joins TRBV28 and TRBJ2-3, with D maybe TRBD2 (5 bases). This CDR3 is 18 amino acids long. V lost 3 bases and J 2 bases, leaving 21 bases between the germline ends. Germline lookup yields CDR1 MDHEN and CDR2 SYDVKM. The CDR3, as DNA: TGTGCCAGCAGTTTTCTCTCGCGGGTAGGAGGCGACACAGATACGCAGTATTTT. Its protein product is CASSFLSRVGGDTDTQYF.

With respect to this clone: A much larger clonotype is one base distant, so this may be a read error. This rearrangement joins TRBV5-1 to TRBJ2-7; possible D gene TRBD2, 5 bases. Germline V gene data show CDR1 as SGHRS and CDR2 as YFSETQ. This CDR3 region has 17 residues. V gave up 0 bases and J gave up 4 bases, with 20 bases separating them. The CDR3 sequence is CASSLVLDADRDYEQYF. The CDR3 region has the DNA TGCGCCAGCAGCTTGGTCTTGGATGCCGACCGGGATTACGAGCAGTACTTC.

A single count supports this clone. The chain links TRBV28 to TRBJ2-7; D is perhaps TRBD2 (7 bases). The germline CDR1 and CDR2 sequences are MDHEN and SYDVKM. V dropped 5 bases and J dropped 4 bases, with 18 bases sitting between them. The CDR3 is 15 amino acids. CDR3: CASSPRGLGDYEQYF. The DNA of the CDR3 is TGTGCCAGCAGTCCGCGGGGGCTGGGGGATTACGAGCAGTACTTC.

The rearrangement joins TRBV10-3 to TRBJ2-1; D may be TRBD1 (5 bases). CDR1 is ENHRY, CDR2 SYGVKD, per germline. The CDR3 has 15 residues. The germline V and J ends were trimmed by 6 bases and 0 bases, with 12 bases remaining between them. Here the CDR3 DNA reads TGTGCCATCAGGGGGCAATCTAGCTCCTACAATGAGCAGTTCTTC. Translating it yields CAIRGQSSSYNEQFF.

Concerning this clone itself: Germline is not matched at one junction end, which may reflect a read error. The V call is TRBV10-3, the J call TRBJ1-5; D remains ambiguous. Germline V gene data show CDR1 as ENHRY and CDR2 as SYGVKD. The CDR3 sequence is 14 residues long. CDR3 sequence (DNA): TGTGCCATCAGTGAGTCGGCAGGCGTTCAGCCCCAGCATTTC. Protein product: CAISESAGVQPQHF.

The V gene is TRBV10-3, the J gene TRBJ2-4; D perhaps matches TRBD2 (5 bases). Trimming pared 2 bases from V and 7 bases from J, leaving 18 bases between. This CDR3 region has 16 residues. Germline-derived CDR1 and CDR2 are ENHRY and SYGVKD. CDR3 DNA sequence: TGTGCCATCAGTGAGGGAACACGCTCGGGGTGGAACATTCAGTACTTC. As protein: CAISEGTRSGWNIQYF.

The chain recombines TRBV29-1 with TRBJ2-2; 10 bases align to TRBD2. This CDR3 is built from 17 residues. Germline values: CDR1 SQVTM, CDR2 ANQGSEA. V lost 4 bases and J lost 3; bases outside the gene matches: 11. Written as DNA, the CDR3 is TGCAGCGTTGGAACTGCTAGCGGGAGAGAGGACACCGGGGAGCTGTTTTTT. Encoded protein: CSVGTASGREDTGELFF.

The CDR3 spells CASSLSGGVGETQYF. The CDR3, as DNA: TGTGCCAGCAGTCTCTCGGGAGGGGTGGGCGAGACCCAGTACTTC. The rearrangement uses TRBV6-5 and TRBJ2-5, with 8 bases that match TRBD2. Germline lookup yields CDR1 MNHEY and CDR2 SVGAGI. The CDR3 runs 15 residues. With 5 bases clipped from V and 5 bases from J, the junction kept 10 bases outside the gene matches.

V gene TRBV6-1 combines with J gene TRBJ1-5; 9 bases are shared with TRBD1. V dropped 6 bases and J dropped 6; count of bases not matched to a gene: 9. CDR1 and CDR2 from the germline V gene are MNHNS and SASEGT. The CDR3 is made up of 15 amino acids. CDR3 loop: CASRETGTGFQPQHF. DNA of the CDR3: TGTGCCAGCAGGGAAACCGGGACAGGGTTTCAGCCCCAGCATTTT.

This clone has a handful of counts. The gene calls are TRBV13 and TRBJ2-7; no clear D. Germline V gene sequence: CDR1 PRHDT, CDR2 FYEKMQ (reference sequence). The CDR3 runs to 12 residues. Trimming left V 5 bases short and J 9 bases short, with 14 bases between. The CDR3 DNA reads TGTGCCAGCAGCGCCCAATCCAGCACGCAGTACTTC. Its protein product is CASSAQSSTQYF.

The V and J genes are TRBV7-9 and TRBJ2-1; TRBD1 matches at 7 bases. Germline V CDR1 and CDR2: SEHNR, FQNEAQ (reference sequence). The CDR3 spans 15 residues. V lost 3 bases to trimming and J lost 8 bases; unmatched junction nucleotides: 10. CDR3: CASSFGRGPRHEQFF. In DNA, the CDR3 is TGTGCCAGCAGCTTCGGAAGGGGGCCTCGCCATGAGCAGTTCTTC.

V usage is TRBV28 and J usage is TRBJ2-1; 15 bases are a match to TRBD2. Germline values: CDR1 MDHEN, CDR2 SYDVKM. V lost 4 bases, J lost 6 bases, and 7 bases stayed unmatched. The length of the CDR3 is 17 residues. This CDR3 reads CASSSWTSGRASNEQFF. The CDR3 nucleotides read TGTGCCAGCAGTTCCTGGACTAGCGGGAGGGCCTCCAATGAGCAGTTCTTC.

Notes on this clone: A far more abundant clone sits one base away, making this likely a read error. The rearrangement uses TRBV7-9 and TRBJ1-5; no clear D gene. Trimming removed 1 base at V and 5 bases at J, with 6 bases between. CDR1 and CDR2 (germline): SEHNR, FQNEAQ (reference sequence). The CDR3 loop spans 13 amino acids. The CDR3 DNA follows: TGTGCCAGCAGCTTAGGGGAGTATCAGCCCCAGCATTTT. Its protein product is CASSLGEYQPQHF.

The J gene is TRBJ2-5, the V gene TRBV5-1; perhaps TRBD2 as D (6 bases). CDR1 is SGHRS and CDR2 is YFSETQ in the germline V gene. With 0 bases removed from V and 4 bases from J, the gap between germline ends came to 19 bases. The CDR3 contains 17 residues. CDR3: CASSLVGGGMVGETQYF. CDR3 bases: TGCGCCAGCAGCTTGGTTGGCGGCGGGATGGTGGGAGAGACCCAGTACTTC.

The V and J genes are TRBV7-8 and TRBJ2-7; 7 nucleotides line up with TRBD2. This CDR3 is 14 amino acids long. After removal of 2 bases from V and 5 bases from J, the junction contained 6 bases not matched to a gene. The V gene's germline CDR1 is SGHVS and CDR2 FQNEAQ. The CDR3 DNA follows: TGTGCCAGCAGCTTAAGGCCACGGGGGGACGAGCAGTACTTC. This translates into CASSLRPRGDEQYF.

This clone was detected only once. This chain connects TRBV28 to TRBJ2-7, with TRBD2 as a possible D gene (5 bases). The CDR3 extends over 17 amino acids. Trimming stripped 2 bases from V and 1 base from J, with 18 bases between. Germline V CDR1 and CDR2: MDHEN, SYDVKM. CDR3: CASSLPPKRRLSYEQYF. The CDR3 region has the DNA TGTGCCAGCAGTTTACCCCCCAAGCGGCGATTATCCTACGAGCAGTACTTC.

The rearrangement uses TRBV19 and TRBJ2-3; D assignment may be TRBD1 or TRBD2 (6 bases each). The germline V and J ends were trimmed by 4 bases and 5 bases, with 13 bases remaining between them. This CDR3 contains 14 residues. Germline CDR1 is LNHDA and CDR2 is SQIVND (reference sequence). CDR3 region: CASSKGGSGDTQYF. The CDR3 region has the DNA TGTGCCAGTAGTAAGGGGGGCTCGGGAGATACGCAGTATTTT.

This clone was picked up a small number of times. The chain is built from TRBV25-1 and TRBJ1-1, with D unresolved. V lost 7 bases and J lost 2, with 11 bases in between. The CDR3 totals 13 residues. Germline CDR1 and CDR2: MGHDK and SYGVNS. DNA for the CDR3: TGTGCCAGCATCCAGGCCGGTAACACTGAAGCTTTCTTT. This codes for CASIQAGNTEAFF.

In this sample, this clone turned up a few times. The gene calls are TRBV5-6 and TRBJ2-7; no reliable D call. Trimming took off 3 bases at V and 1 base at J, with 14 bases between the two ends. Germline V CDR1 and CDR2: SGHDT, YYEEEE. The CDR3 runs to 15 residues. CDR3 in amino acids: CASSSSGSSSYEQYF. Written as DNA, the CDR3 is TGTGCCAGCAGCTCGTCCGGGTCCTCATCCTACGAGCAGTACTTC.